This T cell receptor (beta chain) came from a study of T cells after yellow fever vaccination. Study-wide points: Most clones from primary vaccination resurfaced after the booster (about 96% CD4, around 91% CD8).

One entry per CDR3 protein results from TCRdb running MiXCR on the 5' RACE reads. The data show about 160,000 distinct CDR3 sequences, 6% to 7.5% seen once. This clonotype occurred many times. What it binds is unknown. The CDR3 has 16 amino acids. Looked up from germline, CDR1 is SGDLS and CDR2 is YYNGEE. Losses at the gene ends were 0 bases for V and 0 bases for J; bases not matched to a gene: 1. The sample here was CD4+ T cells sorted from PBMCs, taken 5 days after the first yellow fever vaccination. This receptor was taken from a young man who received the YFV17D yellow fever vaccine. The chain has TRBV9 and TRBJ2-1, with 9 nucleotides matching TRBD2. This CDR3 reads CASSVGGGGSYNEQFF. Written as DNA, the CDR3 is TGTGCCAGCAGCGTAGGCGGGGGGGGCTCCTACAATGAGCAGTTCTTC.